Listed below are T cell receptor beta chains from one sample, sequenced in a study of metastatic and nonmetastatic thyroid tumors. MiXCR re-clonotyped the PCR reads for TCRdb. The data hold 20,000 to 30,000 clones, with approximately 20% observed a single time. Material: blood. Every receptor here comes from a male donor with papillary thyroid cancer or a benign thyroid nodule (not recorded which). Some clones in this sample may be carry-over from other donors' samples. Each CDR3 is given with its conserved first and last residue. The order of the fields is J gene, clone size, V gene, CDR3 protein. For some rows the clone size is stated as once, few or many, or as a class when expanded; others skip it.

j_call: TRBJ2-2
clone_size: -
v_call: TRBV11-2
cdr3_aa: CASSSQTPGELFF

j_call: TRBJ2-7
clone_size: medium-sized
v_call: TRBV6-1
cdr3_aa: CASKTQGNTYEQYF

j_call: TRBJ2-1
clone_size: many
v_call: TRBV5-6
cdr3_aa: CASSLGIGSGGYNEQFF

j_call: TRBJ2-2
clone_size: many
v_call: TRBV20-1
cdr3_aa: CSASPQANTGELFF

j_call: TRBJ1-3
clone_size: many
v_call: TRBV9
cdr3_aa: CASSFRQYPSSGNTIYF

j_call: TRBJ2-5
clone_size: medium-sized
v_call: TRBV24-1
cdr3_aa: CATSDLPGGDQYF

j_call: TRBJ1-2
clone_size: many
v_call: TRBV11-2
cdr3_aa: CASSLDLYSGFGYGYTF

j_call: TRBJ1-1
clone_size: few
v_call: TRBV10-3
cdr3_aa: CAIRGGTGNTEAFF

j_call: TRBJ2-5
clone_size: -
v_call: TRBV27
cdr3_aa: CASSLQPGAQQETQYF

j_call: TRBJ1-1
clone_size: many
v_call: TRBV10-2
cdr3_aa: CASRGLRNTEAFF

j_call: TRBJ2-4
clone_size: many
v_call: TRBV6-1
cdr3_aa: CASKIRDTKNIQYF

j_call: TRBJ1-2
clone_size: -
v_call: TRBV11-3
cdr3_aa: CASSSRGVYGYTF

j_call: TRBJ2-2
clone_size: -
v_call: TRBV9
cdr3_aa: CASSVGKREVDTWELFF

j_call: TRBJ2-5
clone_size: -
v_call: TRBV18
cdr3_aa: CSTPRETQYF

j_call: TRBJ2-3
clone_size: many
v_call: TRBV4-1
cdr3_aa: CASSQDPQGAREDTQYF

j_call: TRBJ1-2
clone_size: few
v_call: TRBV29-1
cdr3_aa: CSVGGTGNYGYTF

j_call: TRBJ2-7
clone_size: few
v_call: TRBV15
cdr3_aa: CATSSQRDSYEQYF

j_call: TRBJ2-5
clone_size: many
v_call: TRBV28
cdr3_aa: CASSSDRGLETQYF

j_call: TRBJ2-3
clone_size: medium-sized
v_call: TRBV27
cdr3_aa: CASSLRGDTQYF

j_call: TRBJ2-7
clone_size: medium-sized
v_call: TRBV25-1
cdr3_aa: CASSETTSGGSYEQYF

j_call: TRBJ1-1
clone_size: -
v_call: TRBV12-3/TRBV12-4
cdr3_aa: CASTHLGEDTEAFF

j_call: TRBJ1-1
clone_size: few
v_call: TRBV6-1
cdr3_aa: CASQGAGHPNTEAFF

j_call: TRBJ1-2
clone_size: many
v_call: TRBV9
cdr3_aa: CASRRAPDVGGYTF